A selection of T cell receptor beta chains follows, all from one sample in a study of OX40 agonist ivuxolimab in advanced cancers. Libraries were prepared by immunoSEQ multiplex PCR; TCRdb keeps only in-frame clonotypes and omits some of them. The sample shows fewer than 80,000 clones, over 80% of them seen only once. The specimen was CD4+ or CD8+ T cells sorted from blood, collected in a trial of the OX40 agonist ivuxolimab. The receptors here all came from an adult with an advanced solid tumor such as melanoma, head and neck, liver or kidney cancer. Both conserved end residues are part of each CDR3. The order of the fields is D gene, V gene, J gene, CDR3 DNA, CDR3 protein. D genes are given only for firm matches.

d_call: .; v_call: TRBV4-3; j_call: TRBJ1-4; cdr3_nt: TGCGCCAGCAGCCAAGATAGGGATGGTGGGGGACGAGGTGAAAAACTGTTTTTT; cdr3_aa: CASSQDRDGGGRGEKLFF
d_call: TRBD2; v_call: TRBV4-3; j_call: TRBJ2-1; cdr3_nt: TGCGCCAGCAGCCACACTCTAGCGGGAGGTCACAATGAGCAGTTCTTC; cdr3_aa: CASSHTLAGGHNEQFF
d_call: TRBD2; v_call: TRBV19; j_call: TRBJ2-1; cdr3_nt: TGTGCCAGTAGTATAGTTCTAGCGGGAGCGAATGAGCAGTTCTTC; cdr3_aa: CASSIVLAGANEQFF
d_call: .; v_call: TRBV11-2; j_call: TRBJ1-2; cdr3_nt: TGTGCCAGCAGCTTTGCAGGGGACTATGGCTACACCTTC; cdr3_aa: CASSFAGDYGYTF
d_call: .; v_call: TRBV4-1; j_call: TRBJ2-7; cdr3_nt: TGCGCCAGCAGCCAAGGTAGTAGCAGCTACGAGCAGTACTTC; cdr3_aa: CASSQGSSSYEQYF
d_call: TRBD1; v_call: TRBV11-3; j_call: TRBJ1-2; cdr3_nt: TGTGCCAGCAGCTTAAGGACAGGAAACTATGGCTACACCTTC; cdr3_aa: CASSLRTGNYGYTF
d_call: .; v_call: TRBV9; j_call: TRBJ2-7; cdr3_nt: TGTGCCAGCAGCGTCGAGGATCAAGCCTCCTACGAGCAGTACTTC; cdr3_aa: CASSVEDQASYEQYF
d_call: TRBD1; v_call: TRBV10-3; j_call: TRBJ2-5; cdr3_nt: TGTGCCACCCAAGGACAGGGTACGGAGACCCAGTACTTC; cdr3_aa: CATQGQGTETQYF
d_call: .; v_call: TRBV6-5; j_call: TRBJ2-1; cdr3_nt: TGTGCCAGCAGAGTGGGGGCCTACAATGAGCAGTTCTTC; cdr3_aa: CASRVGAYNEQFF
d_call: .; v_call: TRBV7-2; j_call: TRBJ2-5; cdr3_nt: TGTGCCAGCAGCCAAGACGGTTTGGAGACCCAGTACTTC; cdr3_aa: CASSQDGLETQYF
d_call: TRBD2; v_call: TRBV28; j_call: TRBJ2-1; cdr3_nt: TGTGCCAGCAGTTTCCTAAGCGGGAGGGCTTCCGATGAGCAGTTCTTC; cdr3_aa: CASSFLSGRASDEQFF
d_call: TRBD2; v_call: TRBV7-8; j_call: TRBJ2-1; cdr3_nt: TGTGCCAGCAGCCCCCGGGAAGGGAGGGGAAATGAGCAGTTCTTC; cdr3_aa: CASSPREGRGNEQFF
d_call: .; v_call: TRBV19; j_call: TRBJ1-3; cdr3_nt: TGTGCCAGTAGTTCCCGGGACGGTGGAAACACCATATATTTT; cdr3_aa: CASSSRDGGNTIYF
d_call: .; v_call: TRBV5-6; j_call: TRBJ1-2; cdr3_nt: TGTGCCAGCAGCTTGGGGACAGCAGGAACTAACTATGGCTACACCTTC; cdr3_aa: CASSLGTAGTNYGYTF
d_call: .; v_call: TRBV18; j_call: TRBJ2-3; cdr3_nt: TGTGCCAGCTCACTTTGGTCCAGCGGGGATACGCAGTATTTT; cdr3_aa: CASSLWSSGDTQYF
d_call: TRBD1; v_call: TRBV7-9; j_call: TRBJ2-5; cdr3_nt: TGTGCCAGCAGCTTGGTCGCAGGGGGCGGAGAGACCCAGTACTTC; cdr3_aa: CASSLVAGGGETQYF
d_call: .; v_call: TRBV5-4; j_call: TRBJ2-3; cdr3_nt: TGTGCCAGCAGCTTGGGGGTACGCGGCACAGATACGCAGTATTTT; cdr3_aa: CASSLGVRGTDTQYF
d_call: .; v_call: TRBV11-2; j_call: TRBJ1-2; cdr3_nt: TGTGCCAGCAGCTCGGACAAGCAAGACTATGGCTACACCTTC; cdr3_aa: CASSSDKQDYGYTF
d_call: .; v_call: TRBV4-3; j_call: TRBJ2-1; cdr3_nt: TGCGCCAGCAGCCAAGACCGGGTAACCTACAATGAGCAGTTCTTC; cdr3_aa: CASSQDRVTYNEQFF
d_call: TRBD1; v_call: TRBV4-1; j_call: TRBJ2-7; cdr3_nt: TGCGCCAGCAGCCAAGGGGGACAGGGCGGGTACGAGCAGTACTTC; cdr3_aa: CASSQGGQGGYEQYF